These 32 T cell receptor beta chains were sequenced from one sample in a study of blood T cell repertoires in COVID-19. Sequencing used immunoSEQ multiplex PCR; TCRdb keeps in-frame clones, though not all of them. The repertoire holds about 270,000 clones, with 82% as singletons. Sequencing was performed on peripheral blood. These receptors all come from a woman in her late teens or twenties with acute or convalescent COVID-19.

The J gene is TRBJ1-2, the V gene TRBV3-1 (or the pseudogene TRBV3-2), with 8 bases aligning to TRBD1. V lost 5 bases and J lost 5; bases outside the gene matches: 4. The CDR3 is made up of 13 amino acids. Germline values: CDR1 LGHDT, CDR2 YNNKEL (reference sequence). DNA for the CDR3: TGTGCCAGCAGCGATAGACAGGGGTATGGCTACACCTTC. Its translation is CASSDRQGYGYTF.

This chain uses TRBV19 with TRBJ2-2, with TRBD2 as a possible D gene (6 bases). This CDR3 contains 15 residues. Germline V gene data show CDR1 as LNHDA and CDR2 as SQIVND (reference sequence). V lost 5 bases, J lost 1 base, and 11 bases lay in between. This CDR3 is CASSAYSGNTGELFF. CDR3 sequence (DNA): TGTGCCAGTAGTGCTTATAGCGGGAACACCGGGGAGCTGTTTTTT.

The CDR3 coding sequence is TGTGCCAGCAGTTTATCTCGGACTATTGGCACAGATACGCAGTATTTT. It is translated as CASSLSRTIGTDTQYF. This sequence joins TRBV27 and TRBJ2-3, with a weak D call TRBD2 (6 bases). Looked up from germline, CDR1 is MNHEY and CDR2 is SMNVEV (reference sequence). CDR3 length: 16 residues. V dropped 0 bases and J dropped 1 base, with 11 bases sitting between them.

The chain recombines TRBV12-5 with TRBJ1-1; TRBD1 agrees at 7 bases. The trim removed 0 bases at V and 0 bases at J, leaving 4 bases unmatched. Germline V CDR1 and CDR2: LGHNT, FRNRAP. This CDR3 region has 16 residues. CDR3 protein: CASGLVMRGLNTEAFF. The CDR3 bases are TGTGCTAGTGGTTTGGTAATGAGGGGGCTGAACACTGAAGCTTTCTTT.

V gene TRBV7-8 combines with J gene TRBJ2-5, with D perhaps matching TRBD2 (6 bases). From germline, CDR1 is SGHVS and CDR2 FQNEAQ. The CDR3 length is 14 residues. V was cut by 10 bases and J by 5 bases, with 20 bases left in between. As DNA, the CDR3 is TGTGCCACCACAGACGGGTCGGGAGCTGAGACCCAGTACTTC. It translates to CATTDGSGAETQYF.

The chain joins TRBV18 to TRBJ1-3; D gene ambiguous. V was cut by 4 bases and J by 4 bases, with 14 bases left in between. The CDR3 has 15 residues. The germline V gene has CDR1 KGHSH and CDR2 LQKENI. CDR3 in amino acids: CASSQDWTVGNTIYF. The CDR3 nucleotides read TGTGCCAGCTCACAGGACTGGACGGTCGGAAACACCATATATTTT.

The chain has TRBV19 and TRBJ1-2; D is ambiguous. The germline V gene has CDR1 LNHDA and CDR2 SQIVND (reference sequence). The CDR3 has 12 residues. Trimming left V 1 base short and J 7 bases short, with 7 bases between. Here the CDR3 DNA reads TGTGCCAGTAGTATAGGGTGGAGTGGCTACACCTTC. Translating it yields CASSIGWSGYTF.

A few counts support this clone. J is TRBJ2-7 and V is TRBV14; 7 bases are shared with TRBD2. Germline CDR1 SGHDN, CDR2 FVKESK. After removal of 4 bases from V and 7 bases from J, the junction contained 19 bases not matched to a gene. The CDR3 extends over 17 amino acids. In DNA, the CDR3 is TGTGCCAGCAGCCCCCTGGTGGGCGGGAGAAGTTTGGGAGAGCAGTACTTC. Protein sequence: CASSPLVGGRSLGEQYF.

The CDR3 sequence: CASSQDLLAGVPSPYEQYF. The CDR3 DNA is TGCGCCAGCAGCCAAGATCTACTAGCGGGGGTACCCTCCCCCTACGAGCAGTACTTC. This rearrangement joins TRBV4-3 to TRBJ2-7; TRBD2 matches 11 bases. Germline CDR1 reads LGHNA; CDR2 reads YSLEER. V gave up 0 bases and J gave up 2 bases; unmatched junction bases: 12. This CDR3 spans 19 amino acids.

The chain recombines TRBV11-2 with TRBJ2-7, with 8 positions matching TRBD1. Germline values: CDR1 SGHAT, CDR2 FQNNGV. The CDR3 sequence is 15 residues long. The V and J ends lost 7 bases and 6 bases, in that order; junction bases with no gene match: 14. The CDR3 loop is CASILNAGQGSEQYF. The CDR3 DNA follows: TGTGCCAGCATCCTTAATGCAGGACAGGGATCCGAGCAGTACTTC.

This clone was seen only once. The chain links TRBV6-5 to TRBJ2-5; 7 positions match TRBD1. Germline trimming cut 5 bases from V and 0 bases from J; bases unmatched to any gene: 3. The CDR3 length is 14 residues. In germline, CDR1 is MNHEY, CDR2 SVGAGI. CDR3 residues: CASSSGQDQETQYF. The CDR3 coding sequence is TGTGCCAGCAGTAGCGGACAGGACCAAGAGACCCAGTACTTC.

The CDR3 loop reads CASSSRFFGANVLTF. DNA of the CDR3: TGTGCCAGCAGCTCCAGGTTTTTTGGGGCCAACGTCCTGACTTTC. This chain uses TRBV7-2 with TRBJ2-6; D is unclear. Germline V CDR1 and CDR2: SGHTA, FQGNSA. Trimming took off 4 bases at V and 3 bases at J, with 10 bases between the two ends. The CDR3 has 15 residues.

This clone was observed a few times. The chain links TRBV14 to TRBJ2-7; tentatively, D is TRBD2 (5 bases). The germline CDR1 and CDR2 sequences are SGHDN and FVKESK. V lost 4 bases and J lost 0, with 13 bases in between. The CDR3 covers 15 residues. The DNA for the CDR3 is TGTGCCAGCAGCCCAGAGGGCCTGAGCTCCTACGAGCAGTACTTC. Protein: CASSPEGLSSYEQYF.

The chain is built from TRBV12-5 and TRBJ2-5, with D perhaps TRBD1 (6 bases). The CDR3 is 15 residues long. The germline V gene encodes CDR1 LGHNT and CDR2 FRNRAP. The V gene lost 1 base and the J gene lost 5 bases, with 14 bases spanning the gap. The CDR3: CASGLGIGGAETQYF. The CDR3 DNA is TGTGCTAGTGGTTTGGGTATTGGGGGCGCGGAGACCCAGTACTTC.

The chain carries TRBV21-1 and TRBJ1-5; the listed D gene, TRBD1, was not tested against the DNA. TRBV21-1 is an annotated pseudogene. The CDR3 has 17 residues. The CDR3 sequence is CASSKDGQSYSNQPQHF. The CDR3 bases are TGTGCCAGCAGCAAAGATGGGCAGTCATATAGCAATCAGCCCCAGCATTTT.

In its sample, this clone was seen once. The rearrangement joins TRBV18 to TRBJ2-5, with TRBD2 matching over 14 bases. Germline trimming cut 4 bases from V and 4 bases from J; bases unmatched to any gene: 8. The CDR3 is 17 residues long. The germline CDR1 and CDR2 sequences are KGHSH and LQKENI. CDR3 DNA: TGTGCCAGCTCACTACCCGGGACTAGCGGGAGATTAGAGACCCAGTACTTC. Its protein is CASSLPGTSGRLETQYF.

CDR3 bases: TGTGCCAGCGGTCGACGGGAAGAGCAGTTCTTC. It translates to CASGRREEQFF. The rearrangement uses TRBV6-5 and TRBJ2-1; D perhaps matches TRBD2 (5 bases). Germline V gives CDR1 MNHEY, CDR2 SVGAGI. This CDR3 is 11 amino acids long. Trimming stripped 8 bases from V and 10 bases from J, with 12 bases between.

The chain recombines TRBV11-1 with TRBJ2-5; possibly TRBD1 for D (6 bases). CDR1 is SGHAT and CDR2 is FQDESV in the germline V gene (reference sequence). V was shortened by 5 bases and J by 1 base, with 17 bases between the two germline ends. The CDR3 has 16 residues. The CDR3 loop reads CASSPDRPRRQETQYF. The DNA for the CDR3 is TGTGCCAGCAGCCCCGACAGGCCGAGGCGCCAAGAGACCCAGTACTTC.

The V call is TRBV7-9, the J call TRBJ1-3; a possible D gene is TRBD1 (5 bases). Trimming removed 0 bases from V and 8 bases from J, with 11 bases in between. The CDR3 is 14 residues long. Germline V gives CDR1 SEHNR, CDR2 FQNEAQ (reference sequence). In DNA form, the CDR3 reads TGTGCCAGCAGCTTAGCTTCAGGGTCGGACACCATATATTTT. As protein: CASSLASGSDTIYF.

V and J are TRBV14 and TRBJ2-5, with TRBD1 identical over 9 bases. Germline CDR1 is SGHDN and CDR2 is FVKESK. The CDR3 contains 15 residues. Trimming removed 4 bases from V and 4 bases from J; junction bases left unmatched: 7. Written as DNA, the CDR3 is TGTGCCAGCAGCCCCGGGACAGGGTTTTCAGAGACCCAGTACTTC. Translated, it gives CASSPGTGFSETQYF. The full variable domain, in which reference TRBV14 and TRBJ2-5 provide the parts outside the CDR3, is EAGVTQFPSHSVIEKGQTVTLRCDPISGHDNLYWYRRVMGKEIKFLLHFVKESKQDESGMPNNRFLAERTGGTYSTLKVQPAELEDSGVYFCASSPGTGFSETQYFGPGTRLLVL.

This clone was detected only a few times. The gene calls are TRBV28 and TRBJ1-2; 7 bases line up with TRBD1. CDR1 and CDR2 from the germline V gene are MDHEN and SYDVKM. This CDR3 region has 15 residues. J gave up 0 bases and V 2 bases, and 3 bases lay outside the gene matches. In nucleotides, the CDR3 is TGTGCCAGCAGTTTAGGTGGGACAGCTAACTATGGCTACACCTTC. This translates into CASSLGGTANYGYTF.

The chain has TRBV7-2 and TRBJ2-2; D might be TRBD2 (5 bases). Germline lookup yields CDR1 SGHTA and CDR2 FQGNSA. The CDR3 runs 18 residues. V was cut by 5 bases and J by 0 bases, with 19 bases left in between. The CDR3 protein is CASSPVAPYGTNTGELFF. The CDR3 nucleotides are TGTGCCAGCAGCCCCGTAGCGCCCTACGGAACGAACACCGGGGAGCTGTTTTTT.

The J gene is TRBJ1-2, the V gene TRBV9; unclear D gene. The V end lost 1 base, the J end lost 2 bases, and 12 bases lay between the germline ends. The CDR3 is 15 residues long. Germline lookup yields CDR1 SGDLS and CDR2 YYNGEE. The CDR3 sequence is CASSVSINSNYGYTF. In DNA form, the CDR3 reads TGTGCCAGCAGCGTATCAATCAATTCCAACTATGGCTACACCTTC.

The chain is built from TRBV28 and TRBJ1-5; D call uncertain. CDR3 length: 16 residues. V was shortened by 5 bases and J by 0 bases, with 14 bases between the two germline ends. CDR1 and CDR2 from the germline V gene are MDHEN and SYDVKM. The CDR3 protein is CASSKGGPYSNQPQHF. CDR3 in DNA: TGTGCCAGCAGTAAGGGCGGGCCCTATAGCAATCAGCCCCAGCATTTT.

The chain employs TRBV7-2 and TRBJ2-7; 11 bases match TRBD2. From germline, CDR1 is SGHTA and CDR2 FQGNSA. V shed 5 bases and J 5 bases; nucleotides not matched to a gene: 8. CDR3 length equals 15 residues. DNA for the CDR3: TGTGCCAGCAGCGACCCCACTAGCGGGAGACACGAGCAGTACTTC. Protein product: CASSDPTSGRHEQYF. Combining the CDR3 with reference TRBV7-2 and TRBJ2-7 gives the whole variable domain GAGVSQSPSNKVTEKGKDVELRCDPISGHTALYWYRQSLGQGLEFLIYFQGNSAPDKSGLPSDRFSAERTGGSVSTLTIQRTQQEDSAVYLCASSDPTSGRHEQYFGPGTRLTVT.

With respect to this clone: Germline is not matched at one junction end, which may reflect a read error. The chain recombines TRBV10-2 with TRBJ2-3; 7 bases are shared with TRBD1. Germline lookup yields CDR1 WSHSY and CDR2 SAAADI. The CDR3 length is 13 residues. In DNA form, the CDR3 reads TGCGCCAGCCGGGACAGCAGTTCAGACACGCAGTATTTT. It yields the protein CASRDSSSDTQYF.

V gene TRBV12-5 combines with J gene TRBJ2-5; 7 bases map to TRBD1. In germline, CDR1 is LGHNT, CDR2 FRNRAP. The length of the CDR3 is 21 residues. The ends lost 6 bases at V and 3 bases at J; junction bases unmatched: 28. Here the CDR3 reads CASGLYQRGLRSPREKETQYF. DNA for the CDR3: TGTGCTAGTGGCCTATATCAAAGGGGGCTCCGTTCTCCAAGAGAGAAAGAGACCCAGTACTTC. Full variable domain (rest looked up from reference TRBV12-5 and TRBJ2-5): DARVTQTPRHKVTEMGQEVTMRCQPILGHNTVFWYRQTMMQGLELLAYFRNRAPLDDSGMPKDRFSAEMPDATLATLKIQPSEPRDSAVYFCASGLYQRGLRSPREKETQYFGPGTRLLVL.

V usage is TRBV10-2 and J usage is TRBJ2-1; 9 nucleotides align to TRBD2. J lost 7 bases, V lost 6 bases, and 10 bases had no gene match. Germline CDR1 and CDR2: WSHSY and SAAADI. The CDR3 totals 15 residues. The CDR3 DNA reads TGCGCCAGCAGGAGACTAGCGGACGCCGGGAATGAGCAGTTCTTC. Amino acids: CASRRLADAGNEQFF.

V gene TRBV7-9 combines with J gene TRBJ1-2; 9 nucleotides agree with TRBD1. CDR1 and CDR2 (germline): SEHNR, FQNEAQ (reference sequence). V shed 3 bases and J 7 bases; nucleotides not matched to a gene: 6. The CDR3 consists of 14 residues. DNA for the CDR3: TGTGCCAGCAGCTTGGGACAGGGTCAAAGTGGCTACACCTTC. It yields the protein CASSLGQGQSGYTF.

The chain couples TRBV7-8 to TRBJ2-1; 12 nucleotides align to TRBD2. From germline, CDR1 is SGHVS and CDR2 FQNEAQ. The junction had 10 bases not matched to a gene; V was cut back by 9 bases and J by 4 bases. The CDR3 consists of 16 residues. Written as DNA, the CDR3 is TGTGCCAGTGAAGGGTCCGGACTAGCGGGATACAATGAGCAGTTCTTC. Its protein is CASEGSGLAGYNEQFF.

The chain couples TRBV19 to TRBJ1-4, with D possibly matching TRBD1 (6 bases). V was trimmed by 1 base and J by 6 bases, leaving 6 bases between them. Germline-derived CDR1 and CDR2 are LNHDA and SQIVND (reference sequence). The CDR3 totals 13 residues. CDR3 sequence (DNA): TGTGCCAGTAGTATAGGGACAGATGAAAAACTGTTTTTT. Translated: CASSIGTDEKLFF.

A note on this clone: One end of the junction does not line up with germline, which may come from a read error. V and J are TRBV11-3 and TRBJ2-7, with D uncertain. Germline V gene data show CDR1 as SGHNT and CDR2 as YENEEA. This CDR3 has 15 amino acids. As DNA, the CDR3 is TGTGCCAGCAGCGTAGACTCACATTGGGCCTCCGAGCAGTACTTC. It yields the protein CASSVDSHWASEQYF. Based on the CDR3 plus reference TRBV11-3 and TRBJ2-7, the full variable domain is EAGVVQSPRYKIIEKKQPVAFWCNPISGHNTLYWYLQNLGQGPELLIRYENEEAVDDSQLPKDRFSAERLKGVDSTLKIQPAELGDSAVYLCASSVDSHWASEQYFGPGTRLTVT.